This TCR beta chain was retrieved from a study of graft-versus-host responses after intestinal transplantation. In the study overall: Multivisceral, liver-intestinal, or isolated intestinal grafts went to recipients. Recipients were all induced with anti-thymocyte globulin, then given tacrolimus and steroids for 3 to 4 years. Notes on the study in general: Ileal or blood samples showed some GvH clones first, and such clones were also found in recipient marrow. The study found high graft-versus-host to host-versus-graft clonal ratios in allografts of patients with graft-donor T cell macrochimerism.

Measured with immunoSEQ multiplex PCR; TCRdb has only the in-frame clones, and not every one. This table has some 24,000 clones, 75% to 90% appearing once. Trimming shortened V by 1 base and J by 0 bases, and 7 bases separated the two germline ends. The germline CDR1 and CDR2 sequences are SGHTA and FQGNSA. The CDR3 is 15 residues long. Points on this clone: Its target is unknown.

J is TRBJ2-1 and V is TRBV7-2, with D unresolved. The TCR comes from a human patient who received an intestinal transplant, so some T cells may come from the graft donor. This material consisted of PBMCs, taken roughly 69 weeks after intestinal transplant. The chain's CDR3 is CASSLDLSSYNEQFF. For the CDR3, the DNA is TGTGCCAGCAGCTTAGACCTGAGCTCCTACAATGAGCAGTTCTTC.